Shown below are 4 T cell receptor delta chains from a single sample sequenced in a study of gamma-delta T cells after stem cell transplantation. TCRdb fed the RT-PCR reads to CATT. This listing includes several delta-chain clones. Sequencing used gamma-delta T cells. The receptors originated from a human donor. It is not recorded whose cells these are; they may come from a transplant donor.

This clone was detected only a few times. J is TRDJ3 and V is TRDV2; perhaps TRDD3 as D (6 bases). Trimming stripped 0 bases from V and 0 bases from J, with 11 bases between. Per germline, CDR1 GEAIGNYY and CDR2 EKD. The CDR3 runs to 18 residues. CDR3 nucleotides: TGTGCCTGTGACACCGGGGATGCTCGCTCCTGGGACACCCGACAGATGTTTTTC. As protein: CACDTGDARSWDTRQMFF.

The gene calls are TRDV2 and TRDJ1; TRDD3 might be the D (5 bases). CDR1 and CDR2 from the germline V gene are GEAIGNYY and EKD. Deletions cut 0 bases from V and 0 bases from J, with 25 bases between. The CDR3 runs to 20 residues. The CDR3 DNA follows: TGTGCCTGTGACACCATCCGAATGGGGACAGAGGCCTCGTACACCGATAAACTCATCTTT. It encodes CACDTIRMGTEASYTDKLIF.

The chain has TRDV2 and TRDJ2, with 11 bases aligning to TRDD3. The CDR3 covers 15 residues. The junction had 1 base not matched to a gene; V was cut back by 1 base and J by 4 bases. The V gene's germline CDR1 is GEAIGNYY and CDR2 EKD. The CDR3 DNA reads as TGTGCCTGTGACACTGGGGGATACGCGACAGCACAACTCTTCTTT. Translation gives CACDTGGYATAQLFF.

J is TRDJ3 and V is TRDV2; 8 positions agree with TRDD3. The CDR3 covers 19 residues. Germline V gives CDR1 GEAIGNYY, CDR2 EKD. With 3 bases clipped from V and 1 base from J, the junction kept 10 bases outside the gene matches. CDR3 DNA: TGTGCCTGTGACCGTACTGGGGGTCCCGAGTCCTGGGACACCCGACAGATGTTTTTC. Amino acid sequence: CACDRTGGPESWDTRQMFF.